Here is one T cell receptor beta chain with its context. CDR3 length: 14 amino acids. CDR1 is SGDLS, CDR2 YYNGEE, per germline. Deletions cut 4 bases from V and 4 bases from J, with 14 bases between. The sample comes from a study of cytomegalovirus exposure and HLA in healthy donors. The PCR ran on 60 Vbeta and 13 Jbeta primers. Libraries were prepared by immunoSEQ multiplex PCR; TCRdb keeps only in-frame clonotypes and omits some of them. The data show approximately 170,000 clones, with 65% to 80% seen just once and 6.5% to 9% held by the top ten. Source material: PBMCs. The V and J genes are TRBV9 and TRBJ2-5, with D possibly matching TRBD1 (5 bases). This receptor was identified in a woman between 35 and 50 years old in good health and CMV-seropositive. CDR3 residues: CASSPQGVGETQYF. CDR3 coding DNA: TGTGCCAGCAGCCCTCAAGGGGTCGGAGAGACCCAGTACTTC.